This TCR beta chain was sequenced for a study of spatial heterogeneity in lung cancer. Study-level background: Each time, sequencing found more beta-chain sequences than alpha-chain sequences. Within raw reads, each unique TCR and UMI combination appeared on average more than ten times. Study-wide points: More often at tumor resection than at routine follow-up, ubiquitous expanded tumor TCRs were detected in the blood.

TCRdb re-derived calls from the 5' RACE reads in MiXCR, one entry per CDR3 protein. Among about 80,000 distinct CDR3 sequences listed, approximately 21% were seen once. Details on this clonotype: The antigen remains undetermined.

Noted time point: sample taken at primary tumor resection. Whole RNA came from tumor, nontumor lung or frozen PBMC and was sequenced without being sorted. V was cut by 1 base and J by 0 bases, with 9 bases left in between. This CDR3 contains 16 residues. The material was PBMCs, obtained at surgery. The chain couples TRBV12-3 or TRBV12-4 to TRBJ2-2; D might be TRBD1 (6 bases). The receptor was derived from a male donor with early-stage non-small cell lung cancer. In DNA form, the CDR3 reads TGTGCCAGCAGTTTAGGGGGGCTTTCGAACACCGGGGAGCTGTTTTTT. Residues: CASSLGGLSNTGELFF.